Listed below are T cell receptor beta chains from one sample, sequenced in a study of siplizumab effects on memory and regulatory T cells. Clones were sequenced by immunoSEQ multiplex PCR, and TCRdb holds only the in-frame ones, with some missing. The sample lists around 87,000 clones, 80% to 90% occurring once. Sequences were obtained from CD4+ T cells sorted from blood. The receptor source for this set is a human donor in good health. CDR3s leave out the opening cysteine and the closing phenylalanine or tryptophan. Each record gives: J gene, V gene, CDR3 protein.

j_gene: TRBJ2-1; v_gene: TRBV28; CDR3aa: ASSRLAYNEQF
j_gene: TRBJ1-1; v_gene: TRBV28; CDR3aa: ASRSSGQVGTEAF
j_gene: TRBJ2-5; v_gene: TRBV5-1; CDR3aa: ASSKAAGGETQY
j_gene: TRBJ2-7; v_gene: TRBV6-1; CDR3aa: ASSEAIQRSSYEQY
j_gene: NA; v_gene: TRBV19; CDR3aa: ASSIIGLGYEQY
j_gene: TRBJ1-1; v_gene: TRBV6-6; CDR3aa: ASSQDRGNTEAF
j_gene: TRBJ1-2; v_gene: TRBV13; CDR3aa: ASSSYRVVSGYT
j_gene: TRBJ2-3; v_gene: TRBV6-1; CDR3aa: ASGLGPGDTQY
j_gene: TRBJ2-7; v_gene: TRBV29-1; CDR3aa: SARERNSYEQY
j_gene: TRBJ1-3; v_gene: TRBV27; CDR3aa: ASSYSGRGNTIY
j_gene: TRBJ1-3; v_gene: TRBV18; CDR3aa: ASSRIEGSGNTIY
j_gene: TRBJ2-7; v_gene: TRBV5-5; CDR3aa: ASSPLGRGDYEQY
j_gene: TRBJ2-1; v_gene: TRBV10-3; CDR3aa: SPGPSDLSRNEQF
j_gene: TRBJ1-4; v_gene: TRBV28; CDR3aa: ASSPSGGNEKLF
j_gene: TRBJ1-2; v_gene: TRBV19; CDR3aa: ASSNSGQGWYGYT
j_gene: TRBJ2-2; v_gene: TRBV5-4; CDR3aa: ASSSGLAGVGNTGELF
j_gene: TRBJ2-4; v_gene: TRBV5-1; CDR3aa: ASSPGRRGGLAKNIQY
j_gene: TRBJ2-2; v_gene: TRBV5-1; CDR3aa: ASSQRGQAINTGELF
j_gene: TRBJ1-2; v_gene: TRBV29-1; CDR3aa: SARQGGYGYT
j_gene: TRBJ1-1; v_gene: TRBV28; CDR3aa: ASSLVSPVKTEAF
j_gene: TRBJ2-7; v_gene: TRBV25-1; CDR3aa: ASSEPGQFSYEQY
j_gene: TRBJ2-1; v_gene: TRBV21-1; CDR3aa: ASSKLCGRSSLLVYNEQF
j_gene: TRBJ2-4; v_gene: TRBV7-6; CDR3aa: ASSLDYRGNIQY
j_gene: TRBJ1-3; v_gene: TRBV9; CDR3aa: ASSVGVVGNTIY
j_gene: TRBJ2-1; v_gene: TRBV9; CDR3aa: ASSGGTSGRFEQF
j_gene: TRBJ1-2; v_gene: TRBV14; CDR3aa: ASSQFRQGNYGYT
j_gene: TRBJ2-7; v_gene: TRBV7-2; CDR3aa: ASSFSGRGIYEQY
j_gene: TRBJ2-1; v_gene: TRBV5-4; CDR3aa: ASSLVGGGALNEQF
j_gene: TRBJ2-1; v_gene: TRBV4-2; CDR3aa: ASSQDFRGGSYNEQF
j_gene: TRBJ1-2; v_gene: TRBV30; CDR3aa: AWSVLSHGGYT
j_gene: TRBJ2-3; v_gene: TRBV7-2; CDR3aa: ASSELGPTDTQY
j_gene: TRBJ1-1; v_gene: TRBV6-6; CDR3aa: ASSYLGENTEAF
j_gene: TRBJ1-2; v_gene: TRBV6-5; CDR3aa: ASSYGANYGYT
j_gene: TRBJ2-3; v_gene: TRBV4-1; CDR3aa: ASSHTGGISTDTQY
j_gene: TRBJ1-5; v_gene: TRBV28; CDR3aa: ASSFSGQPQH
j_gene: TRBJ2-5; v_gene: TRBV7-8; CDR3aa: ASSDPGGRETQY
j_gene: TRBJ2-1; v_gene: TRBV6-5; CDR3aa: ASRTRTGYNEQF
j_gene: TRBJ2-7; v_gene: TRBV27; CDR3aa: ASSRRTSSEQY
j_gene: TRBJ1-2; v_gene: TRBV11-2; CDR3aa: ASSPPGQISNGYT
j_gene: TRBJ2-7; v_gene: TRBV5-1; CDR3aa: ASSKGQDYEQY
j_gene: TRBJ1-2; v_gene: TRBV25-1; CDR3aa: ASSDSQFNYGYT
j_gene: TRBJ2-1; v_gene: TRBV27; CDR3aa: ASSLGPPRIEQF
j_gene: TRBJ2-1; v_gene: TRBV5-1; CDR3aa: ASSYIAGGDGSEQF
j_gene: TRBJ2-5; v_gene: TRBV30; CDR3aa: ACRLAGPQETQY
j_gene: TRBJ1-5; v_gene: TRBV7-3; CDR3aa: ASSPGRNQPQH
j_gene: TRBJ2-2; v_gene: TRBV5-1; CDR3aa: ASRGAMNTGELF
j_gene: TRBJ2-7; v_gene: TRBV6-1; CDR3aa: ASSHLHSYEQY
j_gene: TRBJ2-5; v_gene: TRBV9; CDR3aa: ASSLRDNMETQY
j_gene: TRBJ1-1; v_gene: TRBV7-9; CDR3aa: ASSLIENTEAF
j_gene: TRBJ2-7; v_gene: TRBV30; CDR3aa: AWTGHLGGEQY
j_gene: TRBJ1-4; v_gene: TRBV25-1; CDR3aa: ASSTFLGEKLF
j_gene: TRBJ1-5; v_gene: TRBV5-8; CDR3aa: ASRGTGGQPQH
j_gene: TRBJ2-6; v_gene: TRBV30; CDR3aa: AWSEFSGANVLT
j_gene: TRBJ1-2; v_gene: TRBV27; CDR3aa: ASMATGTRHYGYT
j_gene: TRBJ2-4; v_gene: TRBV4-1; CDR3aa: ASSQVRGRSGSKNIQY
j_gene: TRBJ1-3; v_gene: TRBV28; CDR3aa: ASSATGSSGNTIY
j_gene: TRBJ2-1; v_gene: TRBV27; CDR3aa: ASSLILTSSYNEQF